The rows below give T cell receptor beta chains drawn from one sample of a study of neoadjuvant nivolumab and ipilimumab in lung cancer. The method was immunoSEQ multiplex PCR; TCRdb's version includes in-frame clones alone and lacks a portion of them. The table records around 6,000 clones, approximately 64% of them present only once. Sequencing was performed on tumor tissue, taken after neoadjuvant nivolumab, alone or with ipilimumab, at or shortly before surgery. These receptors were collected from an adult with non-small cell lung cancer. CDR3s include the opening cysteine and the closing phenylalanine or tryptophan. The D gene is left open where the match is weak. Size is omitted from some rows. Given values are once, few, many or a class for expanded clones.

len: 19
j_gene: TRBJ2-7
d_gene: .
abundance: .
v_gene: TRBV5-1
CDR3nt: TGCGCCAGCAGCTTCAGATCCGGGACGGATAGCGATACCCGTTACGAGCAGTACTTC
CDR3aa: CASSFRSGTDSDTRYEQYF

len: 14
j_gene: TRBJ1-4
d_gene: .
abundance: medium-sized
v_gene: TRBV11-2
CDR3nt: TGTGCCAGCAGCTTAGCCGCTAGATTTGAAAAACTGTTTTTT
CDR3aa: CASSLAARFEKLFF

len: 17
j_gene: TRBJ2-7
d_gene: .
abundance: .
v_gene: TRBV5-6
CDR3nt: TGTGCCAGCAGCTTGAGGGCCCTTCTTTTGTCTCCCTACGAGCAGTACTTC
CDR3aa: CASSLRALLLSPYEQYF

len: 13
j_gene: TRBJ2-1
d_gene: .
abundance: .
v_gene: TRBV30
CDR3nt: TGTGCCTGGTCGCTAGCTTCCTACAATGAGCAGTTCTTC
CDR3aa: CAWSLASYNEQFF

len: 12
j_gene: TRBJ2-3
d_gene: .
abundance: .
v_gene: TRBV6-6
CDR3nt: TGTGCCAGCAGTTCGGACCTCGATACGCAGTATTTT
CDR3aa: CASSSDLDTQYF

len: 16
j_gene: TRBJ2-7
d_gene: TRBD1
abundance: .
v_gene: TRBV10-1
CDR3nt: TGCGCCAGCAAACCCCCCCGGGACAGGGGAATTTACGAGCAGTACTTC
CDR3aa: CASKPPRDRGIYEQYF

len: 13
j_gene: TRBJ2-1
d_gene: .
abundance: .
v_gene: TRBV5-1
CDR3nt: TGCGCCAGCAGCTTGGTGGCTAGCAATGAGCAGTTCTTC
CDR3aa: CASSLVASNEQFF

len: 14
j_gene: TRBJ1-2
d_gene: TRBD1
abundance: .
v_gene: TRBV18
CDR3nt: TGTGCCAGCTCACTCGGGACAGGGGACTATGGCTACACCTTC
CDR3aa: CASSLGTGDYGYTF

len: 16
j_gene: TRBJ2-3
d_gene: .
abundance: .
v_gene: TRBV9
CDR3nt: TGTGCCAGCAGCGTAAAGGTAATAGACAACACAGATACGCAGTATTTT
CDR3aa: CASSVKVIDNTDTQYF

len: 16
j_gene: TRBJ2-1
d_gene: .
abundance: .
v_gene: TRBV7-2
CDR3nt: TGTGCCAGCAGCTTTAGCGGAGGGAGCTCCTACAATGAGCAGTTCTTC
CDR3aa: CASSFSGGSSYNEQFF

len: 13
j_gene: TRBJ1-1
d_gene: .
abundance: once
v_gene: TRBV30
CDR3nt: TGTGCCTGGAGTCAGCGGCGAGACACTGAAGCTTTCTTT
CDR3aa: CAWSQRRDTEAFF

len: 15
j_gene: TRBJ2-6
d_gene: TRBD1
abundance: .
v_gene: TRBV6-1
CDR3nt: TGTGCCAGCAGGGGACAGGCAGCTGGGGCCAACGTCCTGACTTTC
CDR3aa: CASRGQAAGANVLTF

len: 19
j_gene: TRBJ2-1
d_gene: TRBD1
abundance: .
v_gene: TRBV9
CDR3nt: TGTGCCAGCAGCGCCCCCCGGGGGACAGGGGGCCCAACCTACAATGAGCAGTTCTTC
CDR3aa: CASSAPRGTGGPTYNEQFF

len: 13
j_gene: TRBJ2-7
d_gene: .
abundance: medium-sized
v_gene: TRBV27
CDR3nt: TGTGCCAGCAGTTTTCTCAGCTCCTACGAGCAGTACTTC
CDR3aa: CASSFLSSYEQYF

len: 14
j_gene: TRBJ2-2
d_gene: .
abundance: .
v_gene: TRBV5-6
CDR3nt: TGTGCCAGCAGCTTATCAGGGATCACCGGGGAGCTGTTTTTT
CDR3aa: CASSLSGITGELFF

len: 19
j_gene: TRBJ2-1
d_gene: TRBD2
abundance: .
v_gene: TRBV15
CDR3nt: TGTGCCACCAGCAGGGGGCAGGGACCGGGGACTAGCGGTTTCAATGAGCAGTTCTTC
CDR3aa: CATSRGQGPGTSGFNEQFF

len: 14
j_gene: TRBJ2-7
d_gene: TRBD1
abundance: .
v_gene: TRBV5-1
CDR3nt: TGCGCCAGCAGCGCGGGCCAGGGGGCCTACGAGCAGTACTTC
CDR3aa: CASSAGQGAYEQYF

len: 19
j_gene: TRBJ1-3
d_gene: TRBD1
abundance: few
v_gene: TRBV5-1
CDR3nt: TGCGCCAGCAGCTTGGTGGTTTTAGCGGGACAGGGGACTGGAAACACCATATATTTT
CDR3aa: CASSLVVLAGQGTGNTIYF

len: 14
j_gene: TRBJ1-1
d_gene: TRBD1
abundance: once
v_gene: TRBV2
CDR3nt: TGTGCCAGCAGTGATGACAGGGGAGTCACTGAAGCTTTCTTT
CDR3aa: CASSDDRGVTEAFF

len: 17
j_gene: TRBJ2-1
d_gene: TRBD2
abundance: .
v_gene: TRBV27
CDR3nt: TGTGCCAGCAGTTTACAATCCGGGACTAGCGGGAGGAATGAGCAGTTCTTC
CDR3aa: CASSLQSGTSGRNEQFF

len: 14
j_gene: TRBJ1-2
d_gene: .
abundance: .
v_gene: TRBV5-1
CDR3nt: TGCGCCAGCAGCTTGGAGGATATTAACTATGGCTACACCTTC
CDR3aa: CASSLEDINYGYTF

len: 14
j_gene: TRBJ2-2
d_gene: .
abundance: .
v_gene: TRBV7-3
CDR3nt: TGTGCCAGCAGCCCCGTGGGGTCCACCGGGGAGCTGTTTTTT
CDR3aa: CASSPVGSTGELFF

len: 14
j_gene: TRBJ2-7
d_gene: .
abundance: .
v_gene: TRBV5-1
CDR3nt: TGCGCCAGCAGCTTCACCCCTACTACGAGAGAGCAGTACTTC
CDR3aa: CASSFTPTTREQYF

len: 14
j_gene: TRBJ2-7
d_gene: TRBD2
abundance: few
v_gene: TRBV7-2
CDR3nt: TGTGCCAGCCGGGGGGGGCGCGGTGCCTACGAGCAGTACTTC
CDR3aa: CASRGGRGAYEQYF

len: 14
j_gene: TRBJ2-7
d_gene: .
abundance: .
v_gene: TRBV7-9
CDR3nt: TGTGCCAGCAGCTTATTCGGCGCCTCCTACGAGCAGTACTTC
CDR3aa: CASSLFGASYEQYF

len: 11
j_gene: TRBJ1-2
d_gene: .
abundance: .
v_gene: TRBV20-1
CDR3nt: TGCAGTGCTAGTGACAGCTATGGCTACACCTTC
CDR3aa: CSASDSYGYTF

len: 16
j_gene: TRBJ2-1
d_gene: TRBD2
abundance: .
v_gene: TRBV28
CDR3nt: TGTGCCAGCAGACCGGCCGGGCTAGCGGCCTACAATGAGCAGTTCTTC
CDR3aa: CASRPAGLAAYNEQFF

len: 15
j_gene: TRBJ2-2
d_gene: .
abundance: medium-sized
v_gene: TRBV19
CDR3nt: TGTGCCAGTAGTATCCAAAGCGCCAACACCGGGGAGCTGTTTTTT
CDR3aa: CASSIQSANTGELFF

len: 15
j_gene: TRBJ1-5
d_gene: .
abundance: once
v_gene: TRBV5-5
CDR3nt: TGTGCCAGCAGTCTTAGGGGGGTTGGCAATCAGCCCCAGCATTTT
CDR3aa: CASSLRGVGNQPQHF

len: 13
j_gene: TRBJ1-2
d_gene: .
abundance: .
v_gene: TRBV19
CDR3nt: TGTGCCAGTAGTCCCAACGGGGTCTTTGGCTACACCTTC
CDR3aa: CASSPNGVFGYTF

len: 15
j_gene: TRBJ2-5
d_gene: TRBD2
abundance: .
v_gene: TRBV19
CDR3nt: TGTGCCAGTAGTATATCTAGCGGATGGGGCGAGACCCAGTACTTC
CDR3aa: CASSISSGWGETQYF